A selection of T cell receptor beta chains follows, all from one sample in a study of cytomegalovirus exposure and HLA in healthy donors. Repertoires were generated with immunoSEQ multiplex PCR, while TCRdb's copy carries only in-frame clones and drops some. In the table there are 150,000 to 200,000 clones, around four fifths of which are singletons. The sequencing input was PBMCs. The source is a man younger than 45 in good health and CMV-seropositive. The CDR3 runs from the conserved cysteine through the conserved F or W. A D gene is named only where the DNA matches it firmly. Not every row has a clone size; where given, it reads once, few, many or a size class.

cdr3_length,d_call,v_call,clone_size,j_call,cdr3_aa,cdr3_nt
16,TRBD1,TRBV11-1,-,TRBJ2-5,CASSLGQGVWEETQYF,TGTGCCAGCAGCTTAGGACAGGGAGTTTGGGAAGAGACCCAGTACTTC
16,TRBD1,TRBV12-5,-,TRBJ1-2,CASGFNIKTGGDGYTF,TGTGCTAGTGGTTTTAATATCAAGACAGGGGGCGATGGCTACACCTTC
14,-,TRBV4-1,few,TRBJ1-2,CASSQGRPGGGYTF,TGCGCCAGCAGCCAGGGACGGCCCGGGGGTGGCTACACCTTC
13,TRBD1,TRBV5-3,-,TRBJ1-2,CARRHGTDYGYTF,TGTGCCAGAAGGCATGGGACAGACTATGGCTACACCTTC
17,TRBD1,TRBV25-1,-,TRBJ1-5,CASSEGVGTALNQPQHF,TGTGCCAGCAGTGAAGGGGTGGGGACAGCACTAAATCAGCCCCAGCATTTT
14,-,TRBV6-5,-,TRBJ2-5,CASSYIGPQETQYF,TGTGCCAGCAGTTACATTGGCCCTCAAGAGACCCAGTACTTC
14,-,TRBV2,-,TRBJ1-4,CASSLTATNEKLFF,TGTGCCAGCAGTTTGACAGCAACTAATGAAAAACTGTTTTTT
13,TRBD1,TRBV29-1,-,TRBJ1-1,CSARRQGNTEAFF,TGCAGCGCTAGGAGACAGGGTAACACTGAAGCTTTCTTT
15,-,TRBV27,once,TRBJ2-3,CASSLSVQGWDTQYF,TGTGCCAGCAGTTTATCGGTCCAGGGGTGGGATACGCAGTATTTT
13,TRBD1,TRBV5-1,-,TRBJ1-2,CASSPDRAGGYTF,TGCGCCAGCAGCCCGGACAGGGCTGGTGGCTACACCTTC
15,TRBD1,TRBV2,few,TRBJ1-6,CASRLQGSYNSPLHF,TGTGCCAGCAGGCTACAGGGGTCCTATAATTCACCCCTCCACTTT
13,-,TRBV7-3,-,TRBJ2-2,CASSLTSLGELFF,TGTGCCAGCAGCTTAACGTCCCTCGGGGAGCTGTTTTTT
11,-,TRBV19,-,TRBJ2-7,CASSIADEQYF,TGTGCCAGTAGTATAGCGGACGAGCAGTACTTC
15,TRBD1,TRBV7-2,-,TRBJ2-7,CASSLVGTGFYEQYF,TGTGCCAGCAGCTTAGTGGGGACAGGGTTCTACGAGCAGTACTTC
18,TRBD2,TRBV14,-,TRBJ2-2,CASSQGPRGAWVAGELFF,TGTGCCAGCAGCCAAGGTCCGCGGGGGGCCTGGGTGGCCGGGGAGCTGTTTTTT
17,-,TRBV27,-,TRBJ2-7,CASSLWGGAGLPYEQYF,TGTGCCAGCAGCCTATGGGGGGGGGCAGGGCTCCCCTACGAGCAGTACTTC
15,-,TRBV19,-,TRBJ1-5,CASSIDLGGPQPQHF,TGTGCCAGTAGTATAGATCTGGGGGGGCCCCAGCCCCAGCATTTT
12,TRBD1,TRBV5-6,-,TRBJ2-7,CASGDRHYEQYF,TGTGCCAGCGGGGACAGGCACTACGAGCAGTACTTC
19,TRBD1,TRBV4-3,-,TRBJ2-6,CASSQDLGGAFKGANVLTF,TGCGCCAGCAGCCAAGATTTAGGGGGCGCGTTCAAGGGGGCCAACGTCCTGACTTTC
15,TRBD2,TRBV7-2,-,TRBJ2-7,CASSLAGTSGYEQYF,TGTGCCAGCAGCTTAGCGGGGACTAGCGGCTACGAGCAGTACTTC
19,-,TRBV4-3,-,TRBJ1-1,CASSQVILAGQGMNTEAFF,TGCGCCAGCAGCCAAGTAATCTTGGCAGGGCAAGGGATGAACACTGAAGCTTTCTTT
14,-,TRBV2,-,TRBJ1-2,CASSEVGANYGYTF,TGTGCCAGCAGTGAAGTCGGAGCTAACTATGGCTACACCTTC
18,TRBD2,TRBV9,-,TRBJ2-3,CASSVATSGPSSTDTQYF,TGTGCCAGCAGCGTAGCGACTAGCGGCCCCTCTAGCACAGATACGCAGTATTTT
19,TRBD1,TRBV10-3,-,TRBJ1-5,CAISEGAWGQGGSNQPQHF,TGTGCCATCAGTGAGGGTGCCTGGGGACAGGGAGGGAGCAATCAGCCCCAGCATTTT
15,-,TRBV19,-,TRBJ2-2,CASSISSAGPGELFF,TGTGCCAGTAGTATTTCCTCTGCAGGCCCCGGGGAGCTGTTTTTT
14,TRBD1,TRBV7-9,-,TRBJ1-4,CASSAGTGSEKLFF,TGTGCCAGCAGCGCAGGGACAGGGAGTGAAAAACTGTTTTTT
16,TRBD2,TRBV29-1,-,TRBJ2-3,CSVEDRRSGYTDTQYF,TGCAGCGTTGAGGACCGCCGTAGCGGGTACACAGATACGCAGTATTTT
16,TRBD1,TRBV9,-,TRBJ1-2,CASSVGGRGRLYGYTF,TGTGCCAGCAGCGTAGGGGGTAGGGGGCGCCTCTATGGCTACACCTTC
15,-,TRBV4-3,-,TRBJ1-1,CASSQEQAWNTEAFF,TGCGCCAGCAGCCAAGAGCAGGCCTGGAACACTGAAGCTTTCTTT
15,-,TRBV10-3,-,TRBJ1-2,CAIRYQGTDNYGYTF,TGTGCCATCAGGTACCAGGGTACGGATAACTATGGCTACACCTTC
12,-,TRBV29-1,-,TRBJ2-7,CSVGIKNYEQYF,TGCAGCGTTGGTATTAAAAACTACGAGCAGTACTTC
15,-,TRBV4-3,-,TRBJ1-2,CASSQDSGGNYGYTF,TGCGCCAGCAGCCAAGATAGCGGCGGAAACTATGGCTACACCTTC
17,TRBD1,TRBV5-1,-,TRBJ2-1,CASATAPGTASYNEQFF,TGCGCCAGCGCGACAGCGCCAGGGACAGCCTCCTACAATGAGCAGTTCTTC
15,TRBD2,TRBV29-1,-,TRBJ2-1,CSAASGASSYNEQFF,TGCAGCGCGGCTAGCGGGGCGAGCTCCTACAATGAGCAGTTCTTC
15,-,TRBV7-9,-,TRBJ1-5,CASSARGNGNQPQHF,TGTGCCAGCAGCGCCAGGGGCAACGGCAATCAGCCCCAGCATTTT
15,-,TRBV27,-,TRBJ1-1,CASSPVGRWRPEAFF,TGTGCCAGCAGTCCAGTGGGGCGGTGGAGACCTGAAGCTTTCTTT
15,-,TRBV4-1,few,TRBJ1-1,CASSPQGRVDTEAFF,TGCGCCAGCAGCCCTCAGGGGCGGGTGGACACTGAAGCTTTCTTT
15,TRBD1,TRBV11-1,-,TRBJ2-6,CASSYGTGGANVLTF,TGTGCCAGCAGCTACGGGACAGGTGGGGCCAACGTCCTGACTTTC
14,-,TRBV19,-,TRBJ1-2,CASSIAPLDRSYTF,TGTGCCAGTAGTATAGCCCCCCTCGACAGGAGCTACACCTTC
13,-,TRBV19,-,TRBJ2-7,CASSIVVPGEQYF,TGTGCCAGTAGTATTGTAGTCCCAGGCGAGCAGTACTTC
15,TRBD1,TRBV5-1,-,TRBJ1-6,CASSRSGQENSPLHF,TGCGCCAGCAGCCGATCCGGACAGGAAAATTCACCCCTCCACTTT
12,-,TRBV7-2,-,TRBJ2-1,CASRLGLNEQFF,TGTGCCAGCAGGCTGGGACTTAATGAGCAGTTCTTC
15,-,TRBV7-3,few,TRBJ2-7,CASSARPGGPYEQYF,TGTGCCAGCAGCGCGCGACCCGGCGGGCCCTACGAGCAGTACTTC
14,TRBD2,TRBV29-1,-,TRBJ2-2,CSVTGTSALGELFF,TGCAGCGTTACCGGGACTAGTGCCCTAGGGGAGCTGTTTTTT
14,TRBD1,TRBV6-5,-,TRBJ1-5,CASSSDRVNQPQHF,TGTGCCAGCAGTTCTGACAGGGTCAATCAGCCCCAGCATTTT
15,-,TRBV23-1,-,TRBJ2-7,CASSQFTGTAYEQYF,TGCGCCAGCAGTCAGTTTACAGGGACCGCCTACGAGCAGTACTTC
15,-,TRBV7-2,-,TRBJ1-1,CASSTYQGRGTEAFF,TGTGCCAGCAGCACCTATCAGGGGAGGGGCACTGAAGCTTTCTTT
18,-,TRBV27,-,TRBJ1-6,CASSPISGGGSYNSPLHF,TGTGCCAGCAGTCCCATCTCTGGGGGGGGTTCGTATAATTCACCCCTCCACTTT
15,-,TRBV7-9,-,TRBJ1-1,CASSLWAGKMGEAFF,TGTGCCAGCAGCTTATGGGCAGGGAAGATGGGTGAAGCTTTCTTT
14,-,TRBV5-1,-,TRBJ2-7,CASSLSAASYEQYF,TGCGCCAGCAGCTTGTCGGCAGCGTCCTACGAGCAGTACTTC
16,-,TRBV5-1,-,TRBJ2-5,CASSLGLAGYQETQYF,TGCGCCAGCAGCTTGGGGCTCGCAGGGTACCAAGAGACCCAGTACTTC
16,TRBD2,TRBV9,-,TRBJ2-2,CASSASGTSGAGELFF,TGTGCCAGCAGCGCCAGCGGGACTAGCGGGGCCGGGGAGCTGTTTTTT
14,-,TRBV2,-,TRBJ2-3,CASSEGGSTDTQYF,TGTGCCAGCAGTGAAGGCGGCTCCACAGATACGCAGTATTTT
12,-,TRBV21-1,few,TRBJ2-7,CARRDRDYEQYF,TGTGCCCGACGGGACAGGGACTACGAGCAGTACTTC
16,TRBD1,TRBV13,-,TRBJ1-5,CASSLGGTGRGQPQHF,TGTGCCAGCAGCTTAGGTGGGACAGGGAGAGGGCAGCCCCAGCATTTT